These 21 T cell receptor beta chains share one sample of origin, sequenced in a study of T cell repertoires in cytomegalovirus infection. TCRdb re-called the reads through MiXCR, storing one row per CDR3 protein. This table holds nearly 700,000 distinct CDR3 sequences, around a third found once. Their target antigens are unknown. Sequences were derived from cultured PBMCs, sampled from culture after CMV antigen stimulation. These receptors all come from a human donor in good health (CMV status not recorded). Some clones in this sample may be carry-over from other donors' samples.

V usage is TRBV11-2 and J usage is TRBJ2-3; 8 nucleotides line up with TRBD2. V trimming: 5 bases; J trimming: 6 bases; junction bases outside the gene matches: 19. The germline CDR1 and CDR2 sequences are SGHAT and FQNNGV. The length of the CDR3 is 18 residues. The CDR3 sequence is CASSRSGKGLVRRDTQYF. The CDR3 DNA sequence: TGTGCCAGCAGCCGTAGCGGGAAGGGCTTGGTACGGCGGGATACGCAGTATTTT. The variable domain in full, with the rest retrieved from reference TRBV11-2 and TRBJ2-3, is EAGVAQSPRYKIIEKRQSVAFWCNPISGHATLYWYQQILGQGPKLLIQFQNNGVVDDSQLPKDRFSAERLKGVDSTLKIQPAKLEDSAVYLCASSRSGKGLVRRDTQYFGPGTRLTVL.

The V and J genes are TRBV12-5 and TRBJ2-7, with 8 bases aligning to TRBD1. Trimming removed 5 bases from V and 3 bases from J; junction bases left unmatched: 9. CDR1 and CDR2 from the germline V gene are LGHNT and FRNRAP. The CDR3 totals 15 residues. CDR3 protein: CASGGQGLKVYEQYF. The CDR3, as DNA: TGTGCTAGTGGTGGACAGGGATTAAAGGTCTACGAGCAGTACTTC.

This chain uses TRBV7-9 with TRBJ2-2; no clear D gene. The CDR3 covers 14 residues. The germline gives CDR1 SEHNR, CDR2 FQNEAQ (reference sequence). V dropped 8 bases and J dropped 0 bases, with 10 bases sitting between them. The CDR3 here is CASVGGANTGELFF. In nucleotides, the CDR3 is TGTGCCAGCGTGGGTGGCGCGAACACCGGGGAGCTGTTTTTT.

The rearrangement uses TRBV6-8 and TRBJ2-7; 8 bases are a match to TRBD2. This CDR3 has 12 amino acids. Germline CDR1 is MNHGY and CDR2 is SAAAGT. Trimming took 10 bases from V and 7 from J; bases not matched to a gene: 9. The CDR3 DNA follows: TGTGCCACCCGAGCGGGAGATGGAGAGCAGTACTTC. Translating gives CATRAGDGEQYF.

This clonotype appeared a few times. The rearrangement links TRBV7-2 to TRBJ2-7; 9 bases agree with TRBD2. The CDR3 contains 16 residues. Germline assignment: CDR1 SGHTA and CDR2 FQGNSA. J gave up 3 bases and V 3 bases, and 9 bases lay outside the gene matches. As DNA, the CDR3 is TGTGCCAGCAGCTTGAAGGGTCTAGCGGGAAACTACGAGCAGTACTTC. Its translation: CASSLKGLAGNYEQYF. The full variable domain, its missing parts supplied by reference TRBV7-2 and TRBJ2-7, is GAGVSQSPSNKVTEKGKDVELRCDPISGHTALYWYRQSLGQGLEFLIYFQGNSAPDKSGLPSDRFSAERTGGSVSTLTIQRTQQEDSAVYLCASSLKGLAGNYEQYFGPGTRLTVT.

This clonotype was detected a few times. The CDR3, as DNA: TGCGCCAGCAGCCAAGATCTGGGTAGGGTGAGAGTTGGTGAAAAACTGTTTTTT. Protein: CASSQDLGRVRVGEKLFF. The chain employs TRBV4-1 and TRBJ1-4, with unresolved D. Germline CDR1 reads MGHRA; CDR2 reads YSYEKL. CDR3 size: 18 residues. Trimming left V 0 bases short and J 7 bases short, with 21 bases between.

In its sample, this clonotype was seen a few times. The chain carries TRBV19 and TRBJ1-4; D remains ambiguous. The CDR3 totals 12 residues. Trimming pared 10 bases from V and 3 bases from J, leaving 9 bases between. Germline CDR1 reads LNHDA; CDR2 reads SQIVND (reference sequence). The CDR3 protein is CATARPNEKLFF. In nucleotides, the CDR3 is TGTGCCACCGCACGTCCTAATGAAAAACTGTTTTTT.

This chain links TRBV4-3 with TRBJ2-1, with unresolved D. The CDR3 runs to 17 residues. Trimming removed 1 base at V and 7 bases at J, with 20 bases between. Germline-derived CDR1 and CDR2 are LGHNA and YSLEER. In DNA form, the CDR3 reads TGCGCCAGCAGCCAAGCTTCCGCCCCGACGGCCCGGAATGAGCAGTTCTTC. Amino acids: CASSQASAPTARNEQFF.

This chain links TRBV6-2 or TRBV6-3 with TRBJ2-1; D gene ambiguous. This CDR3 spans 14 amino acids. V was shortened by 5 bases and J by 7 bases, with 15 bases between the two germline ends. Germline V CDR1 and CDR2: MNHEY, SVGEGT. For the CDR3, the DNA is TGTGCCAGCAGTCCCCGGGTGAGAGGTAATGAGCAGTTCTTC. This codes for CASSPRVRGNEQFF.

The J gene is TRBJ2-1, the V gene TRBV4-1; D is unclear. The CDR3 is 16 residues long. Germline V lookup: CDR1 MGHRA, CDR2 YSYEKL. Trimming stripped 1 base from V and 2 bases from J, with 12 bases between. Here the CDR3 reads CASSQVGLLTYNEQFF. The CDR3 nucleotides read TGCGCCAGCAGCCAAGTTGGTCTTCTTACCTACAATGAGCAGTTCTTC.

This clonotype was seen only once. The chain links TRBV20-1 to TRBJ2-7, with D unresolved. This CDR3 has 12 amino acids. V lost 3 bases and J 4 bases, leaving 10 bases between the germline ends. Germline-derived CDR1 and CDR2 are DFQATT and SNEGSKA (reference sequence). The CDR3 DNA follows: TGCAGTGCTAGCCGCGTGACGTACGAGCAGTACTTC. Its translation is CSASRVTYEQYF.

The chain couples TRBV7-9 to TRBJ1-4, with 8 bases matching TRBD1. This CDR3 is 16 amino acids long. Germline V gives CDR1 SEHNR, CDR2 FQNEAQ (reference sequence). V shed 0 bases and J 5 bases; nucleotides not matched to a gene: 5. CDR3 DNA: TGTGCCAGCAGCTTAGCACCCGGGACAGGCAATGAAAAACTGTTTTTT. Translation: CASSLAPGTGNEKLFF.

This clonotype was seen at least ten times. This chain joins TRBV7-8 and TRBJ2-5, with 7 nucleotides matching TRBD2. This CDR3 is built from 13 residues. Germline V CDR1 and CDR2: SGHVS, FQNEAQ. J lost 9 bases, V lost 6 bases, and 10 bases had no gene match. CDR3 nucleotide sequence: TGTGCCAGCAGGACTACTAGCGTAGGCGCCCAGTACTTC. Translation gives CASRTTSVGAQYF.

The chain joins TRBV20-1 to TRBJ2-7; D is uncertain. The V end was cut by 4 bases, the J end by 2 bases, with 6 bases between. From germline, CDR1 is DFQATT and CDR2 SNEGSKA (reference sequence). This CDR3 contains 11 residues. The chain's CDR3 is CSATRTYEQYF. The CDR3 DNA is TGCAGTGCTACGAGGACCTACGAGCAGTACTTC.

This clonotype was counted between two and nine times. The J gene is TRBJ2-5, the V gene TRBV20-1; D remains ambiguous. Trimming removed 4 bases from V and 2 bases from J, with 14 bases in between. The CDR3 is made up of 14 amino acids. CDR1 DFQATT and CDR2 SNEGSKA come from the germline V gene (reference sequence). CDR3 protein: CSATPTWVQETQYF. In DNA form, the CDR3 reads TGCAGTGCTACTCCGACGTGGGTGCAAGAGACCCAGTACTTC.

This clonotype has more than one count but fewer than ten. The V call is TRBV5-1, the J call TRBJ2-7; 12 bases agree with TRBD2. Trimming removed 4 bases from V and 3 bases from J; junction bases left unmatched: 5. The CDR3 has 15 residues. Germline V lookup: CDR1 SGHRS, CDR2 YFSETQ. The DNA for the CDR3 is TGCGCCAGCAGCCCCGGACTAGCGGGACACTACGAGCAGTACTTC. This encodes CASSPGLAGHYEQYF.

The V call is TRBV20-1, the J call TRBJ1-2, with TRBD1 identical over 7 bases. Trimming at V came to 4 bases and at J to 7 bases, leaving 9 bases not matched to a gene. Germline V gene data show CDR1 as DFQATT and CDR2 as SNEGSKA (reference sequence). The CDR3 has 13 amino acids. The CDR3 DNA follows: TGCAGTGCTATCATAGGGGGCAAGGGTGGCTACACCTTC. Translating gives CSAIIGGKGGYTF.

This clonotype was detected many times. The chain combines TRBV7-2 with TRBJ1-5; D gene unclear. The CDR3 runs to 14 residues. CDR1 and CDR2 from the germline V gene are SGHTA and FQGNSA. With 8 bases removed from V and 0 bases from J, the gap between germline ends came to 11 bases. In DNA, the CDR3 is TGTGCCAGCTCTGCAGACAATAGCAATCAGCCCCAGCATTTT. Amino acids: CASSADNSNQPQHF. Using reference TRBV7-2 and TRBJ1-5 for the parts outside the CDR3, the full variable domain is GAGVSQSPSNKVTEKGKDVELRCDPISGHTALYWYRQSLGQGLEFLIYFQGNSAPDKSGLPSDRFSAERTGGSVSTLTIQRTQQEDSAVYLCASSADNSNQPQHFGDGTRLSIL.

V gene TRBV20-1 combines with J gene TRBJ2-1, with 9 nucleotides matching TRBD1. The trim removed 8 bases at V and 6 bases at J, leaving 14 bases unmatched. The CDR3 totals 15 residues. The germline V gene encodes CDR1 DFQATT and CDR2 SNEGSKA (reference sequence). The CDR3 here is CSRQGTGNSVNEQFF. CDR3 nucleotides: TGCAGTCGCCAAGGGACAGGGAATTCAGTCAATGAGCAGTTCTTC.

This clonotype occurred many times. The V and J genes are TRBV7-8 and TRBJ2-1, with unresolved D. V lost 1 base and J 8 bases, leaving 12 bases between the germline ends. Germline V gene sequence: CDR1 SGHVS, CDR2 FQNEAQ. This CDR3 has 14 amino acids. The CDR3 region is CASSLGPRSHEQFF. Written as DNA, the CDR3 is TGTGCCAGCAGCTTAGGTCCTAGATCTCATGAGCAGTTCTTC.

The CDR3 is CASSTSTGADEKLFF. Written as DNA, the CDR3 is TGTGCCAGCAGTACCTCGACAGGGGCCGATGAAAAACTGTTTTTT. V usage is TRBV12-3 or TRBV12-4 and J usage is TRBJ1-4; 8 bases match TRBD1. The CDR3 has 15 residues. V gave up 5 bases and J gave up 6 bases; unmatched junction bases: 8.